The 21 T cell receptor beta chains below were found in one sample sequenced in a study of shared clonotypes between healthy human individuals. Only in-frame clones appear in the TCRdb table, and some are missing; sequencing was by immunoSEQ multiplex PCR. This table holds roughly 700,000 clones, 90% found once. The source material was memory CD8+ T cells from PBMCs. The subset is: CD45RO+ cells pooled with CCR7-negative TemRA cells. These receptor sequences come from a man younger than 35 in good health. Some clones in this sample may be carry-over from other donors' samples.

The rearrangement links TRBV28 to TRBJ2-5; 7 bases are a match to TRBD2. V trimming: 2 bases; J trimming: 1 base; junction bases outside the gene matches: 4. The CDR3 runs to 15 residues. Germline-derived CDR1 and CDR2 are MDHEN and SYDVKM. In nucleotides, the CDR3 is TGTGCCAGCAGTTTACCCCTAGCGGTCCAAGAGACCCAGTACTTC. It specifies CASSLPLAVQETQYF. The full variable domain, completed using reference TRBV28 and TRBJ2-5, is DVKVTQSSRYLVKRTGEKVFLECVQDMDHENMFWYRQDPGLGLRLIYFSYDVKMKEKGDIPEGYSVSREKKERFSLILESASTNQTSMYLCASSLPLAVQETQYFGPGTRLLVL.

V and J are TRBV7-9 and TRBJ2-5; D is uncertain. The CDR3 consists of 14 residues. Trimming shortened V by 4 bases and J by 1 base, and 10 bases separated the two germline ends. The germline V gene has CDR1 SEHNR and CDR2 FQNEAQ (reference sequence). The CDR3 sequence is CASSSTDGQETQYF. Here the CDR3 DNA reads TGTGCCAGCAGCTCGACGGACGGCCAAGAGACCCAGTACTTC.

The rearrangement uses TRBV19 and TRBJ2-1; TRBD2 matches at 11 bases. Germline values: CDR1 LNHDA, CDR2 SQIVND (reference sequence). The CDR3 totals 15 residues. The ends lost 5 bases at V and 6 bases at J; junction bases unmatched: 6. CDR3 nucleotide sequence: TGTGCCAGTAGTGGCCCTAGCGGGGGGATCAATGAGCAGTTCTTC. It translates to CASSGPSGGINEQFF.

J is TRBJ2-1 and V is TRBV19; D not resolved. Germline-derived CDR1 and CDR2 are LNHDA and SQIVND (reference sequence). The V end lost 5 bases, the J end lost 8 bases, and 7 bases lay between the germline ends. The CDR3 contains 11 residues. The CDR3 DNA sequence: TGTGCCAGTAGTTATTGGCATGAGCAGTTCTTC. This sequence encodes CASSYWHEQFF.

The chain employs TRBV7-3 and TRBJ2-1; 8 nucleotides line up with TRBD1. J lost 8 bases, V lost 4 bases, and 10 bases had no gene match. The CDR3 runs 15 residues. The germline V gene has CDR1 SGHTA and CDR2 FQGTGA. DNA of the CDR3: TGTGCCAGCAGCTCCTCCGGGACAGGCATCCATGAGCAGTTCTTC. It is translated as CASSSSGTGIHEQFF.

The CDR3 DNA reads as TGTGCCAGCAGTTACCGACGGACGGAGGGTTCACCCCTCCACTTT. It yields the protein CASSYRRTEGSPLHF. V is TRBV6-5 and J is TRBJ1-6; no definite D call. Germline V CDR1 and CDR2: MNHEY, SVGAGI. V was cut by 2 bases and J by 9 bases, with 14 bases left in between. CDR3 length equals 15 residues.

This clone was seen a single time. The V gene is TRBV9, the J gene TRBJ2-2; D is perhaps TRBD1 (6 bases). The CDR3 contains 13 residues. Germline V lookup: CDR1 SGDLS, CDR2 YYNGEE. Deletions cut 4 bases from V and 7 bases from J, with 11 bases between. The CDR3 loop reads CASSQGRIGELFF. The DNA for the CDR3 is TGTGCCAGCAGCCAGGGGCGGATCGGGGAGCTGTTTTTT.

The V call is TRBV7-9, the J call TRBJ2-3; tentatively, D is TRBD1 (6 bases). V was shortened by 4 bases and J by 2 bases, with 13 bases between the two germline ends. This CDR3 spans 15 amino acids. Germline assignment: CDR1 SEHNR and CDR2 FQNEAQ (reference sequence). The CDR3 is CASSSIQGFTDTQYF. The DNA of the CDR3 is TGTGCCAGCAGCTCGATACAGGGTTTCACAGATACGCAGTATTTT.

The J gene is TRBJ1-1, the V gene TRBV7-9; D might be TRBD1 (5 bases). Trimming took off 3 bases at V and 6 bases at J, with 11 bases between the two ends. CDR3 length: 13 residues. Germline V gene lookup returns CDR1 SEHNR and CDR2 FQNEAQ (reference sequence). CDR3 sequence: CASSLGLVAEAFF. The DNA of the CDR3 is TGTGCCAGCAGCTTGGGACTGGTGGCTGAAGCTTTCTTT.

The rearrangement uses TRBV2 and TRBJ1-5; D perhaps matches TRBD1 (5 bases). Germline V gene lookup returns CDR1 SNHLY and CDR2 FYNNEI. V was trimmed by 3 bases and J by 3 bases, leaving 9 bases between them. CDR3 length: 14 residues. In nucleotides, the CDR3 is TGTGCCAGCAGTGAGGGACGGATCAATCAGCCCCAGCATTTT. Translating it yields CASSEGRINQPQHF.

The J gene is TRBJ1-2, the V gene TRBV27; TRBD1 aligns across 7 bases. This CDR3 region has 15 residues. The germline CDR1 and CDR2 sequences are MNHEY and SMNVEV (reference sequence). J lost 4 bases, V lost 6 bases, and 11 bases had no gene match. CDR3 loop: CASSSRPGGIYGYTF. The CDR3 DNA reads TGTGCCAGCAGCTCCCGGCCAGGGGGTATCTATGGCTACACCTTC.

The rearrangement uses TRBV5-1 and TRBJ2-2; D could derive from TRBD1 or TRBD2 (6 bases each). The CDR3 contains 15 residues. Germline loops: CDR1 SGHRS, CDR2 YFSETQ. V lost 5 bases and J lost 1, with 12 bases in between. The CDR3 protein is CASRWGARNTGELFF. The CDR3 DNA reads as TGCGCCAGCAGGTGGGGGGCGAGGAACACCGGGGAGCTGTTTTTT.

V and J are TRBV5-1 and TRBJ1-5, with TRBD1 as a possible D gene (5 bases). There are 17 residues in the CDR3. Trimming took off 0 bases at V and 1 base at J, with 14 bases between the two ends. The germline CDR1 and CDR2 sequences are SGHRS and YFSETQ. In nucleotides, the CDR3 is TGCGCCAGCAGCTTGGATCCCGGGGGTGTAAGCAATCAGCCCCAGCATTTT. Amino acid sequence: CASSLDPGGVSNQPQHF.

The chain couples TRBV19 to TRBJ2-7; no clear D. The V and J ends lost 3 bases and 6 bases respectively, with 12 bases between them. The CDR3 totals 13 residues. Germline-derived CDR1 and CDR2 are LNHDA and SQIVND (reference sequence). CDR3 in amino acids: CASSMRSYSEQYF. CDR3 DNA sequence: TGTGCCAGTAGTATGCGGTCTTACAGCGAGCAGTACTTC.

This sequence joins TRBV27 and TRBJ2-7, with 8 positions matching TRBD2. V was clipped by 6 bases and J by 4 bases; unmatched bases: 14. This CDR3 has 16 residues. Germline CDR1 MNHEY, CDR2 SMNVEV (reference sequence). DNA of the CDR3: TGTGCCAGCAGCCCCATCGACACGGGAGGGCCTTACGAGCAGTACTTC. Protein product: CASSPIDTGGPYEQYF.

For this clone: One end of the junction fails to match germline, which may point to a read error. J is TRBJ2-5 and V is TRBV13, with 11 bases that match TRBD1. The CDR3 covers 16 residues. CDR1 is PRHDT, CDR2 FYEKMQ, per germline (reference sequence). The CDR3 here is CASSQAGTGGRETQYF. CDR3 sequence (DNA): TGCGCCAGCAGCCAGGCCGGGACAGGGGGTCGCGAGACCCAGTACTTC.

The V and J genes are TRBV9 and TRBJ2-1, with 9 bases matching TRBD2. The CDR3 runs to 14 residues. V was clipped by 2 bases and J by 7 bases; unmatched bases: 4. CDR1 and CDR2 from the germline V gene are SGDLS and YYNGEE. The CDR3: CASSVAGGGNEQFF. The CDR3 nucleotides read TGTGCCAGCAGCGTGGCGGGAGGGGGGAATGAGCAGTTCTTC.

This chain uses TRBV11-2 with TRBJ2-1; D is uncertain. Trimming pared 1 base from V and 2 bases from J, leaving 9 bases between. CDR1 SGHAT and CDR2 FQNNGV come from the germline V gene. This CDR3 comprises 15 residues. The CDR3 DNA follows: TGTGCCAGCAGCTTAGGTTCGACGCCCTACAATGAGCAGTTCTTC. It yields the protein CASSLGSTPYNEQFF.

This sequence joins TRBV19 and TRBJ2-7; D is unresolved. V was pared by 1 base and J by 5 bases, with 9 bases between. Germline CDR1 LNHDA, CDR2 SQIVND (reference sequence). The CDR3 is 13 amino acids. CDR3 region: CASSIALIHEQYF. For the CDR3, the DNA is TGTGCCAGTAGTATAGCCTTGATCCACGAGCAGTACTTC.

The CDR3 DNA sequence: TGTGCCAGCAGTTTACTTTTGGGGGGGGCCACTGAAGCTTTCTTT. Its protein product is CASSLLLGGATEAFF. The chain links TRBV28 to TRBJ1-1; possible D gene TRBD1, 6 bases. V was shortened by 2 bases and J by 4 bases, with 14 bases between the two germline ends. The CDR3 covers 15 residues. Germline CDR1 is MDHEN and CDR2 is SYDVKM.

This chain joins TRBV29-1 and TRBJ2-7; 7 positions agree with TRBD2. This CDR3 is built from 11 residues. With V trimmed by 3 bases and J by 6 bases, 2 bases remained unmatched. Germline V CDR1 and CDR2: SQVTM, ANQGSEA. The CDR3 protein is CSVDPGGEQYF. The CDR3, as DNA: TGCAGCGTTGACCCGGGAGGCGAGCAGTACTTC.